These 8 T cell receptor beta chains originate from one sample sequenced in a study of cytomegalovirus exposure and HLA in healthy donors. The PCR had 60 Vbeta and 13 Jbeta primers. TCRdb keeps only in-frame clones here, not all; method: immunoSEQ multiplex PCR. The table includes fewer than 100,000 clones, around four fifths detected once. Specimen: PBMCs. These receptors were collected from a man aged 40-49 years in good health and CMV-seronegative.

CDR3 protein: CRVGTPNTGELFF. CDR3 nucleotides: TGTCGGGTCGGGACTCCGAACACCGGGGAGCTGTTTTTT. The rearrangement links TRBV6-8 to TRBJ2-2; a possible D gene is TRBD2 (6 bases). This CDR3 comprises 13 residues. CDR1 and CDR2 from the germline V gene are MNHGY and SAAAGT.

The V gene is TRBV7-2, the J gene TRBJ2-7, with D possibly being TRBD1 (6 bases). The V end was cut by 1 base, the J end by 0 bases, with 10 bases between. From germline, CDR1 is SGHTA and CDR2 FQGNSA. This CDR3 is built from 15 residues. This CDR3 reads CASSLGADSSYEQYF. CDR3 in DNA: TGTGCCAGCAGCTTAGGGGCGGACAGCTCCTACGAGCAGTACTTC.

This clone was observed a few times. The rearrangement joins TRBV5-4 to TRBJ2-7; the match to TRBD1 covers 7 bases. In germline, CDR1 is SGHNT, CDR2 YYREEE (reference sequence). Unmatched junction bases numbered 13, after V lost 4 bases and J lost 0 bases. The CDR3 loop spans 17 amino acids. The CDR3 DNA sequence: TGTGCCAGCAGCCCTAACCCGGGACAGACCAGCTCCTACGAGCAGTACTTC. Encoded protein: CASSPNPGQTSSYEQYF. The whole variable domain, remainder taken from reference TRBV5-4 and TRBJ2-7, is ETGVTQSPTHLIKTRGQQVTLRCSSQSGHNTVSWYQQALGQGPQFIFQYYREEENGRGNFPPRFSGLQFPNYSSELNVNALELDDSALYLCASSPNPGQTSSYEQYFGPGTRLTVT.

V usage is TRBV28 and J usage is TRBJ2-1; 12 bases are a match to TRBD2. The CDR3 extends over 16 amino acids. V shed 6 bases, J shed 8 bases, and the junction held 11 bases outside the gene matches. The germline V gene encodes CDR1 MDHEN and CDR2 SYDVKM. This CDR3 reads CASSLSLAGGRDEQFF. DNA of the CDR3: TGTGCCAGCAGCCTCAGTCTAGCGGGAGGGCGGGATGAGCAGTTCTTC.

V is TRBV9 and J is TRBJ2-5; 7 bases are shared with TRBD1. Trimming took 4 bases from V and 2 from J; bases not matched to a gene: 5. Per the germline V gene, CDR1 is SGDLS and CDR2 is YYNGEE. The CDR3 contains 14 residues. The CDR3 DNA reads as TGTGCCAGCAGCTCCGGGGACAGACAAGAGACCCAGTACTTC. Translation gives CASSSGDRQETQYF.

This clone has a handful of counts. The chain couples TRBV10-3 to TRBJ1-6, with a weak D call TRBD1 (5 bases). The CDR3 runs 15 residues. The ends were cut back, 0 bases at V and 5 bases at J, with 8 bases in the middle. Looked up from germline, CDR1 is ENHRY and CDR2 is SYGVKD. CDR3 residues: CAISESSGNNSPLHF. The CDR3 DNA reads TGTGCCATCAGTGAGTCCTCAGGGAATAATTCACCCCTCCACTTT.

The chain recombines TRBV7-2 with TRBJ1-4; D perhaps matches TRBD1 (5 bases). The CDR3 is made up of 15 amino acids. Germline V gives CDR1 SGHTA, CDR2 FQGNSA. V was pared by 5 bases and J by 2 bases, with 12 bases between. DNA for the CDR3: TGTGCCAGCAGCATCCAGGGTTTGACTAATGAAAAACTGTTTTTT. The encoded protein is CASSIQGLTNEKLFF.

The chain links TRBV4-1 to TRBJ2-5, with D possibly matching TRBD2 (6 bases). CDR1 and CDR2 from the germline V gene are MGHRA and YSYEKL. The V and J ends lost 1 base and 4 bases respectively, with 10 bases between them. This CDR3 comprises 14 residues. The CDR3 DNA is TGCGCCAGCAGCCAAGCGGGACTCCCAGAGACCCAGTACTTC. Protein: CASSQAGLPETQYF.